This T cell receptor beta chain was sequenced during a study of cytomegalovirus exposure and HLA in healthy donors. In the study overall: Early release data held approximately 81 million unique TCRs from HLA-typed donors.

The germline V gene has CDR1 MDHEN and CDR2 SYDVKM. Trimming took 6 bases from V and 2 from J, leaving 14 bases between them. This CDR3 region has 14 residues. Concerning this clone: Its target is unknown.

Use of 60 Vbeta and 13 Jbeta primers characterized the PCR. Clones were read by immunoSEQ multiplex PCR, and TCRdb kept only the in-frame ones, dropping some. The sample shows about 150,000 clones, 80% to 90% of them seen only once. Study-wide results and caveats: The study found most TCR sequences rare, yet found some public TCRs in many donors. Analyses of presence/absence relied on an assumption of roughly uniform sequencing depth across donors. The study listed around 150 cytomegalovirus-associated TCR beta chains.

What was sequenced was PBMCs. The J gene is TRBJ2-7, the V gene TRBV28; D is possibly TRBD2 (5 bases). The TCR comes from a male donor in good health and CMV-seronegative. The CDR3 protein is CASRTGVSAYEQYF. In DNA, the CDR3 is TGTGCCAGCAGGACCGGGGTAAGCGCCTACGAGCAGTACTTC.